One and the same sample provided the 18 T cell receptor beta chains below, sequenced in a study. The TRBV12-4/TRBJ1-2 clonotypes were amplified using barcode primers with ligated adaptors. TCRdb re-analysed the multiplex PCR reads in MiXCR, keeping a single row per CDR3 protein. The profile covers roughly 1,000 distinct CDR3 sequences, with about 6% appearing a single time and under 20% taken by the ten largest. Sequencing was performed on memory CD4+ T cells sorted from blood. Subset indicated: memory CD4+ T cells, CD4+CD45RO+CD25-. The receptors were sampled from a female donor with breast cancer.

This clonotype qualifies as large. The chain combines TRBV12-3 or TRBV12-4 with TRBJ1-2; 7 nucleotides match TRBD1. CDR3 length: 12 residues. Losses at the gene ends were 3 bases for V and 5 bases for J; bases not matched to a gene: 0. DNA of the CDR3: TGTGCCAGCAGTTTGACAGGGTATGGCTACACCTTC. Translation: CASSLTGYGYTF.

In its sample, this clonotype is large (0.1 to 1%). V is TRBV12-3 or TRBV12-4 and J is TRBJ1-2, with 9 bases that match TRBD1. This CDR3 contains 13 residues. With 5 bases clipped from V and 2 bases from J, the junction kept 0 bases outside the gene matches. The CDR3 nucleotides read TGTGCCAGCAGTGGACAGGGGAACTATGGCTACACCTTC. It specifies CASSGQGNYGYTF.

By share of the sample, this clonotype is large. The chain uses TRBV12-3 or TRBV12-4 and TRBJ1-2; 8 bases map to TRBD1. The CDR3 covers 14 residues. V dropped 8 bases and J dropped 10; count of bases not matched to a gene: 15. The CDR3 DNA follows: TGTGCCAGCTGTCTGACCGGACAGGGCGGTGACTACACCTTC. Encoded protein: CASCLTGQGGDYTF.

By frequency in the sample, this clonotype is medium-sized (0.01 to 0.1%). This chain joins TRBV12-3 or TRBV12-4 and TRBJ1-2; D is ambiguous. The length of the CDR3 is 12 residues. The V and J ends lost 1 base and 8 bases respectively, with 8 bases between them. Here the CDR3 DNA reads TGTGCCAGCAGTTTAGAGGGTCGCGGCTACACCTTC. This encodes CASSLEGRGYTF.

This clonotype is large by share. CDR3 nucleotides: TGTGCCAGCAGCTCCGGGGTTGGGGACGGCTACACCTTC. Protein sequence: CASSSGVGDGYTF. V gene TRBV12-3 or TRBV12-4 combines with J gene TRBJ1-2; perhaps TRBD1 as D (5 bases). The CDR3 contains 13 residues. V was pared by 6 bases and J by 8 bases, with 16 bases between.

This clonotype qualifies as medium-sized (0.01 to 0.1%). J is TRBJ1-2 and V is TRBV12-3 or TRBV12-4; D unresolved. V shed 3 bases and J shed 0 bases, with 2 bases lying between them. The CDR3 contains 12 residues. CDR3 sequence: CASSFSNYGYTF. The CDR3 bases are TGTGCCAGCAGTTTCTCTAACTATGGCTACACCTTC.

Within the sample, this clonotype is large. The CDR3 reads CASSSLRDRGYTF. The CDR3 bases are TGTGCCAGCAGTTCACTTAGGGACAGAGGCTACACCTTC. The chain joins TRBV12-3 or TRBV12-4 to TRBJ1-2; 7 bases fit TRBD1. The junction had 7 bases not matched to a gene; V was cut back by 4 bases and J by 8 bases. The CDR3 is made up of 13 amino acids.

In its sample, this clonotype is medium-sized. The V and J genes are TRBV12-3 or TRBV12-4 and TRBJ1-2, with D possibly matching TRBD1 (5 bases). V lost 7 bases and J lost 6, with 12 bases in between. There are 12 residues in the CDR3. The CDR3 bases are TGTGCCAGCACACAATTAGGGGATGGCTACACCTTC. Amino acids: CASTQLGDGYTF.

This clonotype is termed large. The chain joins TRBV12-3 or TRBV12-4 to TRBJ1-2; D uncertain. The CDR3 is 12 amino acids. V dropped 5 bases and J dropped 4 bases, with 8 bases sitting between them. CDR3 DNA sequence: TGTGCCAGCAGTCGGACCGGCTATGGCTACACCTTC. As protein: CASSRTGYGYTF.

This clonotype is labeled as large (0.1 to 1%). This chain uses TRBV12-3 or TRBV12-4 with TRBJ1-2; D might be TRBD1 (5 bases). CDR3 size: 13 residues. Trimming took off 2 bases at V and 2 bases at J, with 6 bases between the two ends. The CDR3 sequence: CASSLSGNYGYTF. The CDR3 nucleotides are TGTGCCAGCAGTTTATCAGGGAACTATGGCTACACCTTC.

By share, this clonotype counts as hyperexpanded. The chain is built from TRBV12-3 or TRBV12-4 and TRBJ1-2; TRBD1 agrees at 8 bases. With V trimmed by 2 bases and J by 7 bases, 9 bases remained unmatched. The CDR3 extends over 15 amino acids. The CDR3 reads CASSLPRQGRGGYTF. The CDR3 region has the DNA TGTGCCAGCAGTTTACCACGACAGGGGAGGGGTGGCTACACCTTC.

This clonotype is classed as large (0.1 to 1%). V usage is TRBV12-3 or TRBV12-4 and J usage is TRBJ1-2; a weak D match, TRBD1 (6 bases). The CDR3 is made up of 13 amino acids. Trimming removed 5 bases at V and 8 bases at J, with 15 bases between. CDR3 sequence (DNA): TGTGCCAGCAGTCCGACAGGTCGACAAGGCTACACCTTC. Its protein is CASSPTGRQGYTF.

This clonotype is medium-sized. The CDR3 reads CASSFSSYGYTF. The CDR3 DNA reads as TGTGCCAGCAGTTTCTCATCCTATGGCTACACCTTC. The V gene is TRBV12-3 or TRBV12-4, the J gene TRBJ1-2; D remains unclear. The CDR3 is made up of 12 amino acids. Trimming shortened V by 3 bases and J by 4 bases, and 6 bases separated the two germline ends.

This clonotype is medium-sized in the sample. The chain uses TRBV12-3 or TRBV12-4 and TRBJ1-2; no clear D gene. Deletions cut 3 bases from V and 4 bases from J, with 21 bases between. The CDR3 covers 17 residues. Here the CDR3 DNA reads TGTGCCAGCAGTTTCGGTTTAGCATCCACGCTCTTCTATGGCTACACCTTC. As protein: CASSFGLASTLFYGYTF.

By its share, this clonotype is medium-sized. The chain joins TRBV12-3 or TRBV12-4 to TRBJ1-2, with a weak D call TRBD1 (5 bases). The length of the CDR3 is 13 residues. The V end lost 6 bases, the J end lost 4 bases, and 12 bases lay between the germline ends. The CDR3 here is CASRSRASYGYTF. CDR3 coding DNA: TGTGCCAGCAGGTCCAGGGCGAGCTATGGCTACACCTTC.

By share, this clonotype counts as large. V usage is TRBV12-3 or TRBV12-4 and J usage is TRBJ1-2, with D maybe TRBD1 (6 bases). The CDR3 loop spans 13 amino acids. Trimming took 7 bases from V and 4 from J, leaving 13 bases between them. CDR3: CASTLGQTYGYTF. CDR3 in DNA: TGTGCCAGCACCCTCGGACAGACCTATGGCTACACCTTC.

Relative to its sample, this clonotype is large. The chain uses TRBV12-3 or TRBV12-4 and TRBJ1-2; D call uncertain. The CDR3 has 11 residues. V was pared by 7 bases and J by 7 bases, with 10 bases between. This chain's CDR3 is CASKNKGGYTF. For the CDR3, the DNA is TGTGCCAGCAAGAATAAGGGTGGCTACACCTTC.

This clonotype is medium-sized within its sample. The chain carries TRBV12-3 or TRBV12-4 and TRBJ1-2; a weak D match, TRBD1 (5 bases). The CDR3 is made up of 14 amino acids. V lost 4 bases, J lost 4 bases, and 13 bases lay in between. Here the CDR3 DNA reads TGTGCCAGCAGTTCTCCGGGACGCCTCTATGGCTACACCTTC. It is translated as CASSSPGRLYGYTF.